This record concerns one TCR beta chain sequence. Antigen specificity is unknown. J gave up 3 bases and V 5 bases, and 3 bases lay outside the gene matches. Germline CDR1 is LGHNA and CDR2 is YSLEER. This CDR3 region has 13 residues. As every portion of the isolated RNA was reverse transcribed, the sequencing read expressed TCRB transcripts. Using immunoSEQ multiplex PCR, the repertoire was profiled, and TCRdb retains in-frame clones only, with some absent. Of some 350,000 clones listed, around 10% were seen once; the top ten hold 0.6%. Sorting of CD4+ naive, central memory, regulatory and stem cell-like memory cells was performed via CD45RO/CCR7/CD25/CD127/CD95/CD27. The sample comes from a study of beta chain features in type 1 diabetes. Study-level results: No resolution was reached here on whether HLA type influences TCRB rearrangement. TCRB CDR3 length was moderately but significantly reduced in all four CD4+ subsets of Type 1 diabetes patients.

Sequenced: central memory CD4+ T cells from blood. The TCR sequence derives from a young man with type 1 diabetes. The gene calls are TRBV4-3 and TRBJ2-7, with 8 bases identical to TRBD1. The CDR3 DNA is TGCGCCAGCAGCTTTGGACAGGGCTACGAGCAGTACTTC. This encodes CASSFGQGYEQYF.